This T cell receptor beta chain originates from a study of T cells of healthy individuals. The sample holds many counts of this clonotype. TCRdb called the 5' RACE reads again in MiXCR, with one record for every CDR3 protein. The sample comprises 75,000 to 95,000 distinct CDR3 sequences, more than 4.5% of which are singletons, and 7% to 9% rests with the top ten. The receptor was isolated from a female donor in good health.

In DNA form, the CDR3 reads TGTGCCAGCAGCTTCGAGGCTAACACAGATACGCAGTATTTT. Translating gives CASSFEANTDTQYF. This chain uses TRBV11-3 with TRBJ2-3, with unresolved D. V lost 3 bases and J 2 bases, leaving 9 bases between the germline ends. The CDR3 length is 14 residues. Germline V lookup: CDR1 SGHNT, CDR2 YENEEA.